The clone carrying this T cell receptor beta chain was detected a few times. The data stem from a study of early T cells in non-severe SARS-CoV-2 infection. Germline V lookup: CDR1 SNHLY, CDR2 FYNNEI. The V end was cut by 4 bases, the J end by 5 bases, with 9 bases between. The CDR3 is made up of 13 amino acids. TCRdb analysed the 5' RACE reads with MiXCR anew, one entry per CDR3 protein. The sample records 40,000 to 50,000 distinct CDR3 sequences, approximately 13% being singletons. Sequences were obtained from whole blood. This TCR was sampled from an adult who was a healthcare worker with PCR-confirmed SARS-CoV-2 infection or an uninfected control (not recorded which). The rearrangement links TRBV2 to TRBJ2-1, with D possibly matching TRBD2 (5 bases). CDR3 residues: CASSVLADNEQFF. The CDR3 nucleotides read TGTGCCAGCAGTGTTCTAGCAGACAATGAGCAGTTCTTC.